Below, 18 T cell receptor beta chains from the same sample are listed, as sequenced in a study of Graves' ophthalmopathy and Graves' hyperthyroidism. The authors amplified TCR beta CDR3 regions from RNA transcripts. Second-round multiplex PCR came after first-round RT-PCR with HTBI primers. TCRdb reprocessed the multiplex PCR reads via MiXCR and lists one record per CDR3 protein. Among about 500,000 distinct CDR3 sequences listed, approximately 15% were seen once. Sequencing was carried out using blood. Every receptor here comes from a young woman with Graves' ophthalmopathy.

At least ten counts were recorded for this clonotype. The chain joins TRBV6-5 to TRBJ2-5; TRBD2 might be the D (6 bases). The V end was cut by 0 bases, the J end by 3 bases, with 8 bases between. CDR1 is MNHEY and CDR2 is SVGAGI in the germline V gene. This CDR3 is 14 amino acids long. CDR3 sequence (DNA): TGTGCCAGCAGTTACTCGTGGGGGGAAGAGACCCAGTACTTC. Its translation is CASSYSWGEETQYF.

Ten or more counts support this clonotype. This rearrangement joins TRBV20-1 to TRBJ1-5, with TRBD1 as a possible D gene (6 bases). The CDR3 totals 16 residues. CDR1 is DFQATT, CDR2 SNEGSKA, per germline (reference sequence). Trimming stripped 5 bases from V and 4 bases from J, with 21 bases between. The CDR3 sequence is CSALKGGVYHNQPQHF. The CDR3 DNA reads TGCAGTGCTTTAAAGGGGGGGGTCTATCATAATCAGCCCCAGCATTTT.

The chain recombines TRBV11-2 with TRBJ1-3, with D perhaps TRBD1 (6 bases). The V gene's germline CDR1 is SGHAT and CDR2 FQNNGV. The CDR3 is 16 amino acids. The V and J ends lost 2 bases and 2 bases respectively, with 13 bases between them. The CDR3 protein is CASSLTPGGPGNTIYF. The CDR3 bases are TGTGCCAGCAGCTTAACTCCGGGGGGCCCTGGAAACACCATATATTTT.

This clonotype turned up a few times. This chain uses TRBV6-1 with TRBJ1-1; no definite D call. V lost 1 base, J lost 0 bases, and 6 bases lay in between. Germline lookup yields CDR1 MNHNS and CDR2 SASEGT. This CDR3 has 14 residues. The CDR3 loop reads CASSEGDMNTEAFF. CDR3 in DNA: TGTGCCAGCAGTGAAGGCGACATGAACACTGAAGCTTTCTTT.

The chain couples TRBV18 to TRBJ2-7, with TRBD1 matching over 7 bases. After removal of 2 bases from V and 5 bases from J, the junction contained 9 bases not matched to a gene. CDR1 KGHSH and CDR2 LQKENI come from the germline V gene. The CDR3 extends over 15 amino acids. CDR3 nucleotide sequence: TGTGCCAGCTCACCAAGGGACAGACAGTTCGACGAGCAGTACTTC. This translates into CASSPRDRQFDEQYF.

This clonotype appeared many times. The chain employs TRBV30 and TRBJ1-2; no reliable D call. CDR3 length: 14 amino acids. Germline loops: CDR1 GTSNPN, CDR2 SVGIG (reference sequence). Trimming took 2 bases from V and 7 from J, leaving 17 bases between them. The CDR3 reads CAWSPRRSGFGYTF. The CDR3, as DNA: TGTGCCTGGAGTCCGCGGAGGAGTGGTTTTGGCTACACCTTC.

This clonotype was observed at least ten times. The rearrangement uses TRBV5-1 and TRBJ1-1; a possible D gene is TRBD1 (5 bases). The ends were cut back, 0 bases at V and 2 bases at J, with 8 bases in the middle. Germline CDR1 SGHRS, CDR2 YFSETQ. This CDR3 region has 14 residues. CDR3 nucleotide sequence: TGCGCCAGCAGCTTGGACGGGGGAAACACTGAAGCTTTCTTT. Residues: CASSLDGGNTEAFF.

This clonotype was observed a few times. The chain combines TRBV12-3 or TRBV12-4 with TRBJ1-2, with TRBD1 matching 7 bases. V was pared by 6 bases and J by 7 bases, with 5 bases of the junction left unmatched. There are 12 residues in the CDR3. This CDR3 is CASRPGGGGYTF. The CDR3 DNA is TGTGCCAGCAGACCAGGGGGTGGTGGCTACACCTTC.

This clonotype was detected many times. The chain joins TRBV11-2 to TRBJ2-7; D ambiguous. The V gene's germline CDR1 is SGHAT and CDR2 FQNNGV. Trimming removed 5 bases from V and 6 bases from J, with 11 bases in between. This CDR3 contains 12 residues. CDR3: CASSKAAREQYF. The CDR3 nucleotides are TGTGCCAGCAGCAAAGCCGCGCGCGAGCAGTACTTC. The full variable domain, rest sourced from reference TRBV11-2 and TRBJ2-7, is EAGVAQSPRYKIIEKRQSVAFWCNPISGHATLYWYQQILGQGPKLLIQFQNNGVVDDSQLPKDRFSAERLKGVDSTLKIQPAKLEDSAVYLCASSKAAREQYFGPGTRLTVT.

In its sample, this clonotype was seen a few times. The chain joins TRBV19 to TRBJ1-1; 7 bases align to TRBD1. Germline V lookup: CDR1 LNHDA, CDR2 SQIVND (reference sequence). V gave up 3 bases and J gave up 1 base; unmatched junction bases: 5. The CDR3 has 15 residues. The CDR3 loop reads CASSMAGTANTEAFF. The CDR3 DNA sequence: TGTGCCAGTAGTATGGCCGGGACAGCGAACACTGAAGCTTTCTTT.

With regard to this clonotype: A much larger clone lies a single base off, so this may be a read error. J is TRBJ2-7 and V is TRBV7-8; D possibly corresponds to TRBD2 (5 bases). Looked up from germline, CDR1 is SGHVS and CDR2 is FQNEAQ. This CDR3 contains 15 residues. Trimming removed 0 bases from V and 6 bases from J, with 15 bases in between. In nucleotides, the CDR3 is TGTGCCAGCAGCTTAGCGATTCCGGGAAGGTGCGAGCAGTACTTC. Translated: CASSLAIPGRCEQYF.

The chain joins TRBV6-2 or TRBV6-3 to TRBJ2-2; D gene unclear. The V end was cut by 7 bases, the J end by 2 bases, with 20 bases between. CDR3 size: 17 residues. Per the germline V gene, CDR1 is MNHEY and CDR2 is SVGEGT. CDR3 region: CASKESPGRVNTGELFF. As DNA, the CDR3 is TGTGCCAGCAAAGAGAGTCCGGGCCGCGTTAACACCGGGGAGCTGTTTTTT.

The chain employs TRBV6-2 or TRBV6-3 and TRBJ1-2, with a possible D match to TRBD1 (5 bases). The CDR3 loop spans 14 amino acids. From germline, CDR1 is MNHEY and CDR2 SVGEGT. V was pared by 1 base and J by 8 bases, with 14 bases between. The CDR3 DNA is TGTGCCAGCAGTTACTGGGGGACTTCGGGGGGCTACACCTTC. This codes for CASSYWGTSGGYTF.

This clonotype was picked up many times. The CDR3 nucleotides read TGTGCCAGCAGTATGACCGGGACAGGGGGCTTCGAGCAGTACTTC. Its translation: CASSMTGTGGFEQYF. This chain joins TRBV12-3 or TRBV12-4 and TRBJ2-7; TRBD1 matches at 12 bases. After removal of 5 bases from V and 6 bases from J, the junction contained 8 bases not matched to a gene. The CDR3 covers 15 residues.

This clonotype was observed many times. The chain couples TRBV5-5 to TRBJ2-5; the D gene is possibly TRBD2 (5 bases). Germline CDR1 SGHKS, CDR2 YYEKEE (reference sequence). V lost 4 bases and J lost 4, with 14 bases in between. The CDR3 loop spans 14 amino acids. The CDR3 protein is CASSRVRRGETQYF. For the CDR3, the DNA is TGTGCCAGCAGCCGAGTTCGTCGGGGAGAGACCCAGTACTTC.

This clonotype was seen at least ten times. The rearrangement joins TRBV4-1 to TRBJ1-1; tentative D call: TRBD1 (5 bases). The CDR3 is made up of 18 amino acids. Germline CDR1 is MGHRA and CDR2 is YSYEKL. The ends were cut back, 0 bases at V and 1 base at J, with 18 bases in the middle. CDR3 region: CASSQDSGWDGKNTEAFF. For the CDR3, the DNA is TGCGCCAGCAGCCAAGATTCGGGGTGGGACGGCAAGAACACTGAAGCTTTCTTT.

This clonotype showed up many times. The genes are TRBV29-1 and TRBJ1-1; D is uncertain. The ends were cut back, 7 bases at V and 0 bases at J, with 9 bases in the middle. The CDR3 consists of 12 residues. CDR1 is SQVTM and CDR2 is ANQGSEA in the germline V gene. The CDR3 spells CSAQNLNTEAFF. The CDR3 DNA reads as TGCAGCGCACAGAACCTGAACACTGAAGCTTTCTTT.

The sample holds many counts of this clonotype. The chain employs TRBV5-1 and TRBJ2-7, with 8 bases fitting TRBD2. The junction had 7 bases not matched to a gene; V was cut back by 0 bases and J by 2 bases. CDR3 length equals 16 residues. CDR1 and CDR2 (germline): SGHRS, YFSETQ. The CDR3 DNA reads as TGCGCCAGCAGCTTGGCCTCGGACGGGAGGGCCTACGAGCAGTACTTC. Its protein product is CASSLASDGRAYEQYF.